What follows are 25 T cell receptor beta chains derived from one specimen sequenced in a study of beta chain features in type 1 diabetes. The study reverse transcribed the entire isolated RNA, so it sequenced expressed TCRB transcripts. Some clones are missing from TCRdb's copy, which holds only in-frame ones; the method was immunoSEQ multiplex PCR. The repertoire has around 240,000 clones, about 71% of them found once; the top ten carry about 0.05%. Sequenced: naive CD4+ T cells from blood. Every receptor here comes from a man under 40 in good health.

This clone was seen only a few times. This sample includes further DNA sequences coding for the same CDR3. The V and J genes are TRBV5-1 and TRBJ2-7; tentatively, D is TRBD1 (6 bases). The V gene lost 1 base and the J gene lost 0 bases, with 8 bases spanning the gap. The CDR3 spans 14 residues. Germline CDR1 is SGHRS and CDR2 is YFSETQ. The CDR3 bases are TGCGCCAGCAGCTTGTCAGGGGACTCCTACGAGCAGTACTTC. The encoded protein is CASSLSGDSYEQYF.

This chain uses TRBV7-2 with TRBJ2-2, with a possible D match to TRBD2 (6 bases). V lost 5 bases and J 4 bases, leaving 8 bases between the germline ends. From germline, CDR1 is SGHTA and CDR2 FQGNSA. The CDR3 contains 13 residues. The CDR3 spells CASSLSGTGELFF. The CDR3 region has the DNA TGTGCCAGCAGCCTTAGCGGCACCGGGGAGCTGTTTTTT.

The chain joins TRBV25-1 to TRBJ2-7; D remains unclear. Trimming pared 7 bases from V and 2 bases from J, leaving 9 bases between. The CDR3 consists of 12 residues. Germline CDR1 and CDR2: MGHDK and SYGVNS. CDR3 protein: CASNDGTYEQYF. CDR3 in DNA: TGTGCCAGCAACGACGGTACCTACGAGCAGTACTTC.

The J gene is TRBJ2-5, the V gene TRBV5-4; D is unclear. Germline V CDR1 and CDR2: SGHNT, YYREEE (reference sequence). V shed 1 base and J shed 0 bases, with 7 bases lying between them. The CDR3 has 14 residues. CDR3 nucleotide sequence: TGTGCCAGCAGCTTGATAGAGTACCAAGAGACCCAGTACTTC. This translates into CASSLIEYQETQYF.

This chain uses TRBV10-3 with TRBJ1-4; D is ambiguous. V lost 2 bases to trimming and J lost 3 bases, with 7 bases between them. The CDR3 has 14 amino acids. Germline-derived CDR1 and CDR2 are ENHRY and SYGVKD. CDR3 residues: CAISEGWSNEKLFF. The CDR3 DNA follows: TGTGCCATCAGTGAGGGGTGGTCTAATGAAAAACTGTTTTTT.

For the CDR3, the DNA is TGCGCCAGCGGCAGTGGGCCTCCGCCAAACATTCAGTACTTC. Its translation: CASGSGPPPNIQYF. V gene TRBV4-3 combines with J gene TRBJ2-4; D remains ambiguous. The CDR3 length is 14 residues. Germline V gene sequence: CDR1 LGHNA, CDR2 YSLEER. V shed 8 bases and J shed 6 bases, with 17 bases lying between them.

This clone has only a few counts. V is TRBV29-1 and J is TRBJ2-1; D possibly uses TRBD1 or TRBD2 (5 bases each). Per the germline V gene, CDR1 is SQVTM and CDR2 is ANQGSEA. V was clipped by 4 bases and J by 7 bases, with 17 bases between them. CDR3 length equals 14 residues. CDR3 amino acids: CSVVRGNLGNEQFF. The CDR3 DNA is TGCAGCGTTGTACGGGGCAATCTAGGTAATGAGCAGTTCTTC.

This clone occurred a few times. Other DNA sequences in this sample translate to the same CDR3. CDR3 coding DNA: TGCAGCGTCACCTCTGGAAACACCATATATTTT. It is translated as CSVTSGNTIYF. J is TRBJ1-3 and V is TRBV29-1; D unresolved. The V end lost 6 bases, the J end lost 0 bases, and 3 bases lay between the germline ends. Per germline, CDR1 SQVTM and CDR2 ANQGSEA. This CDR3 has 11 amino acids.

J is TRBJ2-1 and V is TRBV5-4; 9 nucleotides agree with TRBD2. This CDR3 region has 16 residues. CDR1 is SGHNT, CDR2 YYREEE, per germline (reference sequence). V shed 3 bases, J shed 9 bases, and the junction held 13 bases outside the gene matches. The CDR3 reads CASSSIAGVVQGEQFF. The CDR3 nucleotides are TGTGCCAGCAGCTCAATAGCGGGAGTGGTGCAGGGTGAGCAGTTCTTC. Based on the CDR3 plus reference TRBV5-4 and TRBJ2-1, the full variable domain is ETGVTQSPTHLIKTRGQQVTLRCSSQSGHNTVSWYQQALGQGPQFIFQYYREEENGRGNFPPRFSGLQFPNYSSELNVNALELDDSALYLCASSSIAGVVQGEQFFGPGTRLTVL.

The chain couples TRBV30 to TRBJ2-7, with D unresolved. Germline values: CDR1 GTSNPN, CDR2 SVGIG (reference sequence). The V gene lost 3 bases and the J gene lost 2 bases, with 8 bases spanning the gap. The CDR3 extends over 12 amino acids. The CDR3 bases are TGTGCCTGGAGGCAGGAGACCTACGAGCAGTACTTC. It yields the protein CAWRQETYEQYF.

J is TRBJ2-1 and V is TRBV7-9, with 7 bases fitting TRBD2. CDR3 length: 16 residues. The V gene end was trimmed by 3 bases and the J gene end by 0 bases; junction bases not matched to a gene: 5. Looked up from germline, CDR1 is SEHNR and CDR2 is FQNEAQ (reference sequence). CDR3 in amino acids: CASSFSSGSSYNEQFF. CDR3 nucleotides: TGTGCCAGCAGCTTTTCTAGCGGCAGCTCCTACAATGAGCAGTTCTTC.

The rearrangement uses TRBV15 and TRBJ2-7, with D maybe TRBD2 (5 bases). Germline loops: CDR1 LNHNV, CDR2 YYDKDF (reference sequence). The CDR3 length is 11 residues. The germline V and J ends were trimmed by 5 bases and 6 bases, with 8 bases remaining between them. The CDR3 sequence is CATSRAGEQYF. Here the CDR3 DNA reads TGTGCCACCAGCCGGGCGGGCGAGCAGTACTTC.

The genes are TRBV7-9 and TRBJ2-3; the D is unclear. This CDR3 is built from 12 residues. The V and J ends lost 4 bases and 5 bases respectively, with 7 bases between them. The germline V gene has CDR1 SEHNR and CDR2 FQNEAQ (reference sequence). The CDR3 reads CASSSVGDTQYF. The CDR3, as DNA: TGTGCCAGCAGCTCGGTCGGAGATACGCAGTATTTT.

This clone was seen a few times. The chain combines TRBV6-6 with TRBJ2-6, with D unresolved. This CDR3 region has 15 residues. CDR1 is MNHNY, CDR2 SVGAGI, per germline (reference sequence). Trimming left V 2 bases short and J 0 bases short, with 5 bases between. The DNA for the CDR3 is TGTGCCAGCAGTTACACCTTCTCTGGGGCCAACGTCCTGACTTTC. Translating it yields CASSYTFSGANVLTF.

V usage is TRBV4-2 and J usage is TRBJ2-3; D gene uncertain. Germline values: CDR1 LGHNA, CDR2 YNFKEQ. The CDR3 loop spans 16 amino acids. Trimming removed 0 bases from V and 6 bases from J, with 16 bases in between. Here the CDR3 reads CASSQEGSLLGDTQYF. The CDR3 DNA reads TGTGCCAGCAGCCAAGAGGGATCGTTGTTAGGGGATACGCAGTATTTT.

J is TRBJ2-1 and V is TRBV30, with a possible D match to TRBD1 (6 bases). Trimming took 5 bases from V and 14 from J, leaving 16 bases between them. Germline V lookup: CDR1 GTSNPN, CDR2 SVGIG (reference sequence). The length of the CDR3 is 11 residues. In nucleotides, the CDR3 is TGTGCCTGGGGTCAGGGACATAGGGAGTTCTTC. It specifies CAWGQGHREFF. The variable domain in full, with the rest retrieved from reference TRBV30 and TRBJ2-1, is SQTIHQWPATLVQPVGSPLSLECTVEGTSNPNLYWYRQAAGRGLQLLFYSVGIGQISSEVPQNLSASRPQDRQFILSSKKLLLSDSGFYLCAWGQGHREFFGPGTRLTVL.

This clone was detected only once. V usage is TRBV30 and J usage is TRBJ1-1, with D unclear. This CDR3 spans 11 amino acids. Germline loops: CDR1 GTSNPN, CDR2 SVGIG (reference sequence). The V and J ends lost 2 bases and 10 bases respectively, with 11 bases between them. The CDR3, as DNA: TGTGCCTGGAGTAAACCTGGTGGAGCTTTCTTT. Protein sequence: CAWSKPGGAFF.

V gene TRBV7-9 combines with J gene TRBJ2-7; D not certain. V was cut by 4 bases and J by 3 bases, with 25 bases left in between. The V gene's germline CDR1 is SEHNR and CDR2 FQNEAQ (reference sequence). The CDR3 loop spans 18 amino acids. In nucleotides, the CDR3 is TGTGCCAGCAGCTCAACCCTGGTGGAGACTCAACTACTCTACGAGCAGTACTTC. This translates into CASSSTLVETQLLYEQYF. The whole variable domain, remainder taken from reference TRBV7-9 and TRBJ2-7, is DTGVSQNPRHKITKRGQNVTFRCDPISEHNRLYWYRQTLGQGPEFLTYFQNEAQLEKSRLLSDRFSAERPKGSFSTLEIQRTEQGDSAMYLCASSSTLVETQLLYEQYFGPGTRLTVT.

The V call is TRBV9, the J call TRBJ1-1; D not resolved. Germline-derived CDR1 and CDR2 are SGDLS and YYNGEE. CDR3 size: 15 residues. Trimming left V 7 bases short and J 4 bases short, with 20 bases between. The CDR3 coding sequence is TGTGCCAGCTCGGTGGCAGCCGATTCGGGCACTGAAGCTTTCTTT. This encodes CASSVAADSGTEAFF. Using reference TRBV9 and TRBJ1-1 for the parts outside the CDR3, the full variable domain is DSGVTQTPKHLITATGQRVTLRCSPRSGDLSVYWYQQSLDQGLQFLIQYYNGEERAKGNILERFSAQQFPDLHSELNLSSLELGDSALYFCASSVAADSGTEAFFGQGTRLTVV.

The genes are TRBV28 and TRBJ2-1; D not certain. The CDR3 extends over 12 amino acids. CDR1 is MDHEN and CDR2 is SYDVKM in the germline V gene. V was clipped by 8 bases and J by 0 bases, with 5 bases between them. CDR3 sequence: CASASSYNEQFF. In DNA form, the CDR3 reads TGTGCCAGCGCGAGCTCCTACAATGAGCAGTTCTTC.

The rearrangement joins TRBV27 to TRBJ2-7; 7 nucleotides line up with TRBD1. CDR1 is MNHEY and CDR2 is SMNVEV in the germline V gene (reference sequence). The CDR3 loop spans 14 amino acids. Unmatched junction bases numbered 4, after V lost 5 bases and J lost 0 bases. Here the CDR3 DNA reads TGTGCCAGCAGTACGACAGGGAGCTCCTACGAGCAGTACTTC. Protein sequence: CASSTTGSSYEQYF.

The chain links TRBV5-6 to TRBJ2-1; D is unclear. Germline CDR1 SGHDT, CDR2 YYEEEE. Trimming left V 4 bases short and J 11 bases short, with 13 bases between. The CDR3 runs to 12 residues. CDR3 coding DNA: TGTGCCAGCAGCGACGTCCGGATCCAGCAGTTCTTC. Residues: CASSDVRIQQFF.

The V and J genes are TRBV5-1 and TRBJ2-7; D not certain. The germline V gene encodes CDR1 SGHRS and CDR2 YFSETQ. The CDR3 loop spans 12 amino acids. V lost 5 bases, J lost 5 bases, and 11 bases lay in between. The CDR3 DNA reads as TGCGCCAGCAGTGTTGGTCGCGACGAGCAGTACTTC. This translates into CASSVGRDEQYF.

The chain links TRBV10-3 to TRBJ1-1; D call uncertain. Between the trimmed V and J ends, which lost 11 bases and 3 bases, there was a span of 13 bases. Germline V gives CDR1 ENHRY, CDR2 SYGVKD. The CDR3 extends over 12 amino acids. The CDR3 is CAAYWNYTEAFF. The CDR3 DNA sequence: TGTGCCGCCTATTGGAATTACACTGAAGCTTTCTTT.

CDR3 sequence: CASSTYYEQYF. The CDR3 nucleotides read TGTGCCAGCAGTACCTACTACGAGCAGTACTTC. This chain joins TRBV7-2 and TRBJ2-7; D is unresolved. CDR3 length: 11 amino acids. The germline V gene has CDR1 SGHTA and CDR2 FQGNSA. V was cut by 6 bases and J by 3 bases, with 6 bases left in between.